Here is one T cell receptor beta chain with its context. This specimen belongs to a study of follicular helper T cells after annual influenza vaccination. TCRdb keeps only in-frame clones here, not all; method: immunoSEQ multiplex PCR. In the table there are approximately 11,000 clones, around 80% of which are singletons. This TCR was sampled from an adult who received the influenza vaccine. The source was CXCR5- memory CD4+ T cells sorted from blood, collected 6 weeks after influenza vaccination.

The CDR3 DNA reads TGCAGTGCTCGGGGGGGGGCCGAGCAGTACTTC. As protein: CSARGGAEQYF. The chain has TRBV20-1 and TRBJ2-7; 8 positions match TRBD2. The CDR3 runs to 11 residues. Per germline, CDR1 DFQATT and CDR2 SNEGSKA (reference sequence). The trim removed 5 bases at V and 6 bases at J, leaving 3 bases unmatched.